This T cell receptor beta chain was profiled in a study of monozygotic twins with inflammatory bowel disease. CDR1 is SEHNR, CDR2 FQNEAQ, per germline (reference sequence). The CDR3 totals 12 residues. Following a re-call of the 5' RACE reads, TCRdb has one entry per CDR3 protein and lacks DNA. This sample's table reports about 450,000 distinct CDR3 sequences. The receptor's source is a human donor with ulcerative colitis or Crohn's disease, or a healthy co-twin of an affected twin (not recorded which). Sequences were obtained from blood. This rearrangement joins TRBV7-9 to TRBJ2-1. The CDR3 here is CASSLTHNEQFF.